The source of this T cell receptor (beta chain) is a study of blood T cell repertoires in COVID-19. Whole-study context: Material from acute and convalescent COVID-19 was sourced from the United States, Italy and Spain.

In the original workflow: Nucleated cell counts were estimated from reference gene primer amplification. The data were produced by immunoSEQ multiplex PCR, yet TCRdb's version contains in-frame clones alone and is incomplete. Clone size and V and J calls were adopted from that table, with D and trimming inferred from the DNA. The sample shows about 260,000 clones, 85% to 90% of them seen only once. CDR3 length equals 13 residues. Trimming removed 6 bases at V and 6 bases at J, with 15 bases between. CDR1 and CDR2 from the germline V gene are LNHDA and SQIVND (reference sequence). The TCR was taken from a woman aged 25 to 39 with acute COVID-19. The specimen was PBMCs or T cells enriched from blood (not recorded which). The J gene is TRBJ2-7, the V gene TRBV19; maybe TRBD1 (6 bases). The CDR3 sequence: CASSSDRKGEQYF. CDR3 DNA: TGTGCCAGTAGCTCTGACAGGAAGGGCGAGCAGTACTTC. Full variable domain (missing parts from reference TRBV19 and TRBJ2-7): DGGITQSPKYLFRKEGQNVTLSCEQNLNHDAMYWYRQDPGQGLRLIYYSQIVNDFQKGDIAEGYSVSREKKESFPLTVTSAQKNPTAFYLCASSSDRKGEQYFGPGTRLTVT.